The text below deals with one T cell receptor beta chain. Germline values: CDR1 SGHTA, CDR2 FQGNSA. The CDR3 has 16 residues. V lost 0 bases to trimming and J lost 7 bases; unmatched junction nucleotides: 7. The data were obtained in a study of identical twins. TCRdb reprocessed the 5' RACE reads via MiXCR and lists one record per CDR3 protein. Here the sample spans 400,000 to 500,000 distinct CDR3 sequences, more than 13% being singletons. This sample also belongs to another study, concerning yellow fever vaccine responses in identical twins.

This receptor was taken from a woman between 18 and 29 years old in good health. The sample consisted of CD4+ T cells sorted from blood. The gene calls are TRBV7-2 and TRBJ2-2, with 8 nucleotides matching TRBD2. CDR3: CASSLAGTRVGGELFF. The CDR3, as DNA: TGTGCCAGCAGCTTAGCTGGGACTAGAGTAGGCGGGGAGCTGTTTTTT. Drawing the rest from reference TRBV7-2 and TRBJ2-2, the complete variable domain is GAGVSQSPSNKVTEKGKDVELRCDPISGHTALYWYRQSLGQGLEFLIYFQGNSAPDKSGLPSDRFSAERTGGSVSTLTIQRTQQEDSAVYLCASSLAGTRVGGELFFGEGSRLTVL.